This T cell receptor beta chain was recorded in a study of T cell responses to AZD1222 COVID-19 vaccine. General observations from the study: Sampling captured repertoires only after the peak T cell response. Nearly half of spike-specific TCRs reportedly target variant regions that are unmutated in the B.1.351 and B.1.1.7 variants. It was only a handful of AZD1222 recipients who were seropositive at baseline. Donors skewed white British and female; clonal diversity was possibly underestimated.

Details on this clone: No antigen is known for it.

The protocol was immunoSEQ multiplex PCR, while the TCRdb copy is restricted to in-frame clones and leaves out a portion. Among some 120,000 clones listed, less than 95% were seen once. The receptor was isolated from an adult in good health. The specimen was peripheral blood, collected on day 0 of MenACWY control vaccination.

DNA of the CDR3: TGCGCCAGCAGCAGACTAGCGGGATCCACAGATACGCAGTATTTT. It translates to CASSRLAGSTDTQYF. V is TRBV5-1 and J is TRBJ2-3, with 11 bases matching TRBD2. The CDR3 totals 15 residues. Germline V gene sequence: CDR1 SGHRS, CDR2 YFSETQ. With V trimmed by 4 bases and J by 2 bases, 3 bases remained unmatched.